These 14 T cell receptor beta chains were sequenced from one sample in a study of blood T cell repertoires in COVID-19. TCRdb's table, derived via immunoSEQ multiplex PCR, lists solely in-frame clones and lacks some. The sample includes 90,000 to 150,000 clones, 85% to 90% seen only once; the top ten take approximately 10%. The sample was peripheral blood. The receptors were sampled from an elderly man with acute or convalescent COVID-19.

V is TRBV29-1 and J is TRBJ1-2, with a tentative D call TRBD1 (5 bases). Germline loops: CDR1 SQVTM, CDR2 ANQGSEA. The CDR3 is 17 amino acids. With 4 bases removed from V and 4 bases from J, the gap between germline ends came to 25 bases. The CDR3 nucleotides are TGCAGCGTTGTCACTTTCGCCCCCGGAGGGGCCACCTATGGCTACACCTTC. Translated: CSVVTFAPGGATYGYTF.

The rearrangement uses TRBV20-1 and TRBJ1-4; D not resolved. V was trimmed by 3 bases and J by 4 bases, leaving 12 bases between them. This CDR3 contains 14 residues. Germline V CDR1 and CDR2: DFQATT, SNEGSKA (reference sequence). In DNA form, the CDR3 reads TGCAGTGCTAGTCGGGATTCCTATAATGAAAAACTGTTTTTT. It yields the protein CSASRDSYNEKLFF.

This clone appeared a few times. V usage is TRBV12-3 or TRBV12-4 and J usage is TRBJ1-5; D may be TRBD1 (5 bases). The CDR3 sequence is 13 residues long. Deletions cut 5 bases from V and 2 bases from J, with 7 bases between. In nucleotides, the CDR3 is TGTGCCAGCAGTAAAGGGGGCAATCAGCCCCAGCATTTT. It translates to CASSKGGNQPQHF.

This clone was found a few times. The rearrangement joins TRBV11-2 to TRBJ1-4, with D tentatively TRBD1 (6 bases). There are 13 residues in the CDR3. Germline CDR1 and CDR2: SGHAT and FQNNGV. The V end lost 3 bases, the J end lost 8 bases, and 10 bases lay between the germline ends. CDR3 DNA: TGTGCCAGCAGCTTTGGGGGCGTGGAAAAACTGTTTTTT. It codes for CASSFGGVEKLFF.

This chain connects TRBV5-4 to TRBJ1-4; TRBD1 matches 7 bases. This CDR3 spans 13 amino acids. Per germline, CDR1 SGHNT and CDR2 YYREEE (reference sequence). With 4 bases clipped from V and 8 bases from J, the junction kept 5 bases outside the gene matches. DNA for the CDR3: TGTGCCAGCAGCCAAGGGACAGAAGAAAAACTGTTTTTT. Amino acid sequence: CASSQGTEEKLFF.

This chain connects TRBV5-5 to TRBJ1-4, with a weak D call TRBD1 (5 bases). The CDR3 runs 14 residues. Trimming stripped 4 bases from V and 8 bases from J, with 15 bases between. Looked up from germline, CDR1 is SGHKS and CDR2 is YYEKEE (reference sequence). CDR3 bases: TGTGCCAGCAGCGGCGACGGGGGGAGGGAAAAACTGTTTTTT. Translating gives CASSGDGGREKLFF.

This rearrangement joins TRBV7-9 to TRBJ2-5; maybe TRBD2 (7 bases). This CDR3 is 16 amino acids long. V gave up 2 bases and J gave up 5 bases, with 18 bases separating them. The V gene's germline CDR1 is SEHNR and CDR2 FQNEAQ (reference sequence). This chain's CDR3 is CASSLNSAGARETQYF. CDR3 sequence (DNA): TGTGCCAGCAGCTTAAATTCGGCGGGGGCGCGGGAGACCCAGTACTTC.

CDR3 residues: CASSNGCGGTRAFF. CDR3 nucleotides: TGTGCCAGCAGCAACGGTTGCGGGGGTACGAGAGCTTTCTTT. The gene calls are TRBV21-1 and TRBJ1-1. TRBV21-1 is labeled a pseudogene. This CDR3 is built from 14 residues.

The rearrangement links TRBV12-1 to TRBJ2-1; the D segment call TRBD2 is taken from the table without a DNA check. TRBV12-1 is shown as a pseudogene. The CDR3 contains 17 residues. The CDR3 sequence is CASRPPGRDLLGNEQFF. The DNA of the CDR3 is TGTGCCAGCAGACCCCCCGGGCGGGATCTGCTTGGCAATGAGCAGTTCTTC.

The gene calls are TRBV5-1 and TRBJ1-6; TRBD1 might be the D (5 bases). CDR1 and CDR2 (germline): SGHRS, YFSETQ. The CDR3 is made up of 17 amino acids. Trimming removed 2 bases from V and 3 bases from J, with 15 bases in between. CDR3: CASSFAPGDNYNSPLHF. The CDR3 DNA is TGCGCCAGCAGCTTCGCCCCGGGGGATAACTATAATTCACCCCTCCACTTT. The entire variable domain, with the rest obtained from reference TRBV5-1 and TRBJ1-6, is as follows: KAGVTQTPRYLIKTRGQQVTLSCSPISGHRSVSWYQQTPGQGLQFLFEYFSETQRNKGNFPGRFSGRQFSNSRSEMNVSTLELGDSALYLCASSFAPGDNYNSPLHFGNGTRLTVT.

This sequence joins TRBV10-3 and TRBJ1-3; no definite D call. This CDR3 contains 16 residues. V gave up 3 bases and J gave up 4 bases, with 16 bases separating them. From germline, CDR1 is ENHRY and CDR2 SYGVKD. Here the CDR3 reads CAISDAREVAGNTIYF. The CDR3 coding sequence is TGTGCCATCAGTGACGCGAGGGAGGTGGCCGGAAACACCATATATTTT.

V usage is TRBV7-9 and J usage is TRBJ1-3; perhaps TRBD1 as D (5 bases). The CDR3 spans 16 residues. In germline, CDR1 is SEHNR, CDR2 FQNEAQ (reference sequence). Trimming removed 1 base at V and 1 base at J, with 11 bases between. Here the CDR3 DNA reads TGTGCCAGCAGCTTAGACGGGGGGAAGTCTGGAAACACCATATATTTT. Translating it yields CASSLDGGKSGNTIYF.

J is TRBJ2-1 and V is TRBV5-6, with 10 positions matching TRBD1. This CDR3 has 16 amino acids. After removal of 3 bases from V and 4 bases from J, the junction contained 7 bases not matched to a gene. Germline CDR1 and CDR2: SGHDT and YYEEEE. Here the CDR3 DNA reads TGTGCCAGCAGCTCCGGTGACAGGGGGCCTTACAATGAGCAGTTCTTC. Protein product: CASSSGDRGPYNEQFF.

The gene calls are TRBV30 and TRBJ2-3, with TRBD2 as a possible D gene (7 bases). The germline V gene has CDR1 GTSNPN and CDR2 SVGIG (reference sequence). The CDR3 spans 19 residues. V gave up 4 bases and J gave up 3 bases, with 29 bases separating them. The CDR3 here is CAWIVKGTGARGATDTQYF. DNA of the CDR3: TGTGCCTGGATCGTCAAGGGAACGGGGGCCCGGGGGGCGACAGATACGCAGTATTTT.